This T cell receptor (beta chain) was recovered during a study of identical twins. TCRdb recomputed calls from the 5' RACE reads with MiXCR, one row per CDR3 protein. The data hold about 1.7 million distinct CDR3 sequences, with under 35% observed a single time. The germline V and J ends were trimmed by 0 bases and 0 bases, with 9 bases remaining between them. The CDR3 loop spans 17 amino acids. Sequenced input: cord blood. The genes are TRBV12-3 or TRBV12-4 and TRBJ2-6; no firm D call. This receptor was taken from a newborn girl in good health. The CDR3 DNA sequence: TGTGCCAGCAGTTTAGCGCGGACGAACTCTGGGGCCAACGTCCTGACTTTC. Amino acids: CASSLARTNSGANVLTF.